The 18 T cell receptor beta chains presented below share a single source sample, sequenced in a study of blood T cell repertoires in COVID-19. TCRdb keeps only in-frame clones here, not all; method: immunoSEQ multiplex PCR. This table holds approximately 330,000 clones, around 90% found once. What was sequenced was peripheral blood. These receptors were taken from a man aged 25-45 years with COVID-19, enrolled during active disease.

This chain links TRBV10-3 with TRBJ2-5; 7 nucleotides match TRBD2. This CDR3 has 16 amino acids. V lost 10 bases, J lost 5 bases, and 19 bases stayed unmatched. Per the germline V gene, CDR1 is ENHRY and CDR2 is SYGVKD. The CDR3 DNA is TGTGCCACCTCGTCGGGCAGCGGGGCAGGTGGTGAGACCCAGTACTTC. Amino acid sequence: CATSSGSGAGGETQYF.

This rearrangement joins TRBV3-1 (or the pseudogene TRBV3-2) to TRBJ2-3; 11 positions match TRBD2. This CDR3 is 19 amino acids long. J gave up 3 bases and V 0 bases, and 11 bases lay outside the gene matches. Germline loops: CDR1 LGHDT, CDR2 YNNKEL (reference sequence). CDR3 DNA sequence: TGTGCCAGCAGCCAAGATGTGGGACTAGCGGCAGATACGACAGATACGCAGTATTTT. Protein: CASSQDVGLAADTTDTQYF.

The chain combines TRBV14 with TRBJ2-2; a weak D match, TRBD1 (6 bases). Trimming stripped 1 base from V and 0 bases from J, with 9 bases between. The germline gives CDR1 SGHDN, CDR2 FVKESK. This CDR3 contains 16 residues. The CDR3 bases are TGTGCCAGCAGCCAAGCGACAGGTGCGAACACCGGGGAGCTGTTTTTT. It yields the protein CASSQATGANTGELFF.

The chain links TRBV24-1 to TRBJ2-3; D may be TRBD1 (5 bases). CDR1 is KGHDR and CDR2 is SFDVKD in the germline V gene. The CDR3 spans 18 residues. V lost 3 bases, J lost 2 bases, and 20 bases lay in between. This CDR3 reads CATSDTQNEDIFTDTQYF. The DNA of the CDR3 is TGTGCCACCAGTGATACCCAGAACGAGGACATTTTCACAGATACGCAGTATTTT.

This clone occurred once. V gene TRBV7-9 combines with J gene TRBJ2-1; the D gene is possibly TRBD2 (5 bases). The CDR3 loop spans 15 amino acids. V lost 2 bases to trimming and J lost 7 bases, with 15 bases between them. Germline values: CDR1 SEHNR, CDR2 FQNEAQ (reference sequence). In DNA, the CDR3 is TGTGCCAGCAGCTTAACCGGCGGGCCAACGAATGAGCAGTTCTTC. Translated: CASSLTGGPTNEQFF.

J is TRBJ1-2 and V is TRBV30, with D possibly TRBD1 on 5 matching bases. Germline loops: CDR1 GTSNPN, CDR2 SVGIG (reference sequence). V was clipped by 6 bases and J by 2 bases, with 13 bases between them. The CDR3 has 13 residues. The CDR3 loop reads CACEGGGNYGYTF. The CDR3 DNA sequence: TGTGCCTGCGAGGGCGGGGGGAACTATGGCTACACCTTC. Variable domain in full (rest from reference TRBV30 and TRBJ1-2): SQTIHQWPATLVQPVGSPLSLECTVEGTSNPNLYWYRQAAGRGLQLLFYSVGIGQISSEVPQNLSASRPQDRQFILSSKKLLLSDSGFYLCACEGGGNYGYTFGSGTRLTVV.

This chain joins TRBV5-8 and TRBJ2-1; no reliable D call. V was cut by 0 bases and J by 0 bases, with 7 bases left in between. Germline V gene lookup returns CDR1 SGHTS and CDR2 YDEGEE. The CDR3 spans 15 residues. The CDR3 here is CASSLGRSSYNEQFF. The CDR3 nucleotides are TGTGCCAGCAGCTTGGGACGGAGCTCCTACAATGAGCAGTTCTTC.

The chain links TRBV19 to TRBJ2-5, with a tentative D call TRBD1 (5 bases). Per germline, CDR1 LNHDA and CDR2 SQIVND (reference sequence). The CDR3 has 15 residues. Deletions cut 2 bases from V and 3 bases from J, with 13 bases between. The CDR3 DNA reads TGTGCCAGTAGTATAAGGGGTGACGTGGAAGAGACCCAGTACTTC. Protein: CASSIRGDVEETQYF.

V is TRBV9 and J is TRBJ2-5; 11 positions agree with TRBD2. The CDR3 has 16 amino acids. The V and J ends lost 2 bases and 2 bases, in that order; junction bases with no gene match: 5. CDR1 is SGDLS, CDR2 YYNGEE, per germline. CDR3 coding DNA: TGTGCCAGCAGCGTTGGGACTAGCGGCACTCAAGAGACCCAGTACTTC. Residues: CASSVGTSGTQETQYF. The variable domain in full, completed from reference TRBV9 and TRBJ2-5, reads DSGVTQTPKHLITATGQRVTLRCSPRSGDLSVYWYQQSLDQGLQFLIQYYNGEERAKGNILERFSAQQFPDLHSELNLSSLELGDSALYFCASSVGTSGTQETQYFGPGTRLLVL.

The chain employs TRBV30 and TRBJ2-4, with 7 positions matching TRBD1. V trimming: 0 bases; J trimming: 9 bases; junction bases outside the gene matches: 8. Germline CDR1 is GTSNPN and CDR2 is SVGIG (reference sequence). The CDR3 is made up of 14 amino acids. The CDR3 DNA reads TGTGCCTGGAGTGTAATTAGGGGACAGAGCATTCAGTACTTC. It yields the protein CAWSVIRGQSIQYF.

The chain joins TRBV5-1 to TRBJ2-7; D possibly corresponds to TRBD1 (5 bases). The CDR3 loop spans 14 amino acids. Trimming took off 0 bases at V and 5 bases at J, with 12 bases between the two ends. CDR1 and CDR2 (germline): SGHRS, YFSETQ. The CDR3 here is CASSLAAGFNEQYF. The CDR3 DNA follows: TGCGCCAGCAGCTTGGCGGCAGGGTTCAACGAGCAGTACTTC.

This clone was recorded many times. The genes are TRBV28 and TRBJ1-4, with a weak D call TRBD1 (5 bases). CDR1 is MDHEN, CDR2 SYDVKM, per germline. The CDR3 sequence is 13 residues long. V dropped 3 bases and J dropped 4 bases, with 6 bases sitting between them. The CDR3 coding sequence is TGTGCCAGCAGTTTCGACAGTAATGAAAAACTGTTTTTT. Encoded protein: CASSFDSNEKLFF.

The chain couples TRBV4-1 to TRBJ2-3, with 14 bases identical to TRBD2. Germline trimming cut 1 base from V and 4 bases from J; bases unmatched to any gene: 7. Germline V gene data show CDR1 as MGHRA and CDR2 as YSYEKL. This CDR3 region has 18 residues. CDR3 sequence reads: CASSQVPGTSGRADTQYF. CDR3 in DNA: TGCGCCAGCAGCCAAGTCCCTGGGACTAGCGGGAGAGCAGATACGCAGTATTTT.

With regard to this clone: A much larger clone differs by one base, so this may be a read error. The rearrangement links TRBV28 to TRBJ2-5; no clear D. Germline CDR1 and CDR2: MDHEN and SYDVKM. V lost 3 bases to trimming and J lost 5 bases, with 10 bases between them. This CDR3 spans 13 amino acids. In DNA, the CDR3 is TGTGCCAGCAGTTTCCCCCCCGCGGAGACCCAGTACTTC. Translating gives CASSFPPAETQYF.

The chain links TRBV6-2 or TRBV6-3 to TRBJ2-2; tentative D call: TRBD2 (5 bases). V was clipped by 5 bases and J by 3 bases, with 10 bases between them. This CDR3 contains 14 residues. Germline V gene data show CDR1 as MNHEY and CDR2 as SVGEGT. CDR3 protein: CASSLGLYTGELFF. The DNA for the CDR3 is TGTGCCAGCAGTCTCGGACTCTACACCGGGGAGCTGTTTTTT.

This clone has only one observation. The gene calls are TRBV28 and TRBJ2-7, with TRBD1 matching 9 bases. With V trimmed by 4 bases and J by 6 bases, 10 bases remained unmatched. The CDR3 runs 15 residues. Germline V gene sequence: CDR1 MDHEN, CDR2 SYDVKM. Here the CDR3 reads CASSSPGTGRVEQYF. The DNA of the CDR3 is TGTGCCAGCAGTTCCCCCGGGACAGGGCGGGTCGAGCAGTACTTC.

The V and J genes are TRBV30 and TRBJ2-3, with D perhaps TRBD1 (6 bases). The CDR3 totals 14 residues. Germline V gene data show CDR1 as GTSNPN and CDR2 as SVGIG (reference sequence). V lost 5 bases and J lost 0, with 12 bases in between. In DNA, the CDR3 is TGTGCCTGGTCCCTCGGACAGAGCACAGATACGCAGTATTTT. Encoded protein: CAWSLGQSTDTQYF.

CDR3 coding DNA: TGTGCCAGCTCGTCCCACCCACTCCTCGGTGGCTACACCTTC. This gives the protein CASSSHPLLGGYTF. The chain combines TRBV6-5 with TRBJ1-2, with D hard to call. Germline V CDR1 and CDR2: MNHEY, SVGAGI. The CDR3 spans 14 residues. The V gene lost 8 bases and the J gene lost 7 bases, with 20 bases spanning the gap.